This T cell receptor beta chain was obtained from a study of T cell responses to AZD1222 COVID-19 vaccine. Sequenced by immunoSEQ multiplex PCR; TCRdb stores in-frame clones only, minus some. In the table there are some 150,000 clones, just over 90% of which are singletons. The CDR3 is made up of 13 amino acids. Trimming took 9 bases from V and 6 from J; bases not matched to a gene: 6. Germline lookup yields CDR1 LNHDA and CDR2 SQIVND (reference sequence). This clonotype was obtained from an adult in good health. The chain uses TRBV19 and TRBJ2-2, with 8 bases matching TRBD2. Sequencing used peripheral blood, obtained on day 0 of AZD1222 vaccination. The CDR3 here is CASAPGLAGELFF. The DNA of the CDR3 is TGTGCCAGCGCCCCGGGACTAGCCGGGGAGCTGTTTTTT.